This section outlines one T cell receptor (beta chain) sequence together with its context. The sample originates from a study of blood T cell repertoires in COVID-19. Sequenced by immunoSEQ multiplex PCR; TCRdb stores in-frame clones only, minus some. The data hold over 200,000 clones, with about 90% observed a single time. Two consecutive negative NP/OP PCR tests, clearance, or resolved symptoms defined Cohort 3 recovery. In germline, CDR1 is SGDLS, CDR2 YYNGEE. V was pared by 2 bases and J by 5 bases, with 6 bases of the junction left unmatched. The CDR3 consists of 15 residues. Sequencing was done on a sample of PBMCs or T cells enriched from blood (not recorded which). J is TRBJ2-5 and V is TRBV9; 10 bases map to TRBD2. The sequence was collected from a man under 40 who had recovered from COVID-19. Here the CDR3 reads CASSVTSGVWETQYF. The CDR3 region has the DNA TGTGCCAGCAGCGTTACTAGCGGGGTGTGGGAGACCCAGTACTTC.